This entry describes one TCR beta chain. The data stem from a study of blood T cell repertoires in COVID-19. Study as a whole: Acute and convalescent COVID-19 samples came from the United States, Italy and Spain. PBMCs, B-cell-depleted T cells, or T cells provided the cDNA or gDNA that made up the material.

In the study's own analysis: The assay estimated nucleated cells by amplifying reference gene primers. TCRdb's table, derived via immunoSEQ multiplex PCR, lists solely in-frame clones and lacks some. V and J calls and clone size follow that table, whereas D and trimming were derived from the DNA. The sample records a few hundred thousand clones, less than 90% being singletons. Recruited during active infection, patients (from Seattle) were subsequently followed longitudinally. The CDR3 runs to 14 residues. V lost 3 bases and J lost 0; bases outside the gene matches: 2. The germline CDR1 and CDR2 sequences are SGHRS and YFSETQ.

J is TRBJ1-1 and V is TRBV5-1; 7 nucleotides match TRBD1. The receptor's source is a woman aged 80 or over with COVID-19, enrolled during active disease. The sample consisted of peripheral blood. The CDR3 region is CASSSGQLNTEAFF. The CDR3, as DNA: TGCGCCAGCAGCTCGGGACAGCTGAACACTGAAGCTTTCTTT.